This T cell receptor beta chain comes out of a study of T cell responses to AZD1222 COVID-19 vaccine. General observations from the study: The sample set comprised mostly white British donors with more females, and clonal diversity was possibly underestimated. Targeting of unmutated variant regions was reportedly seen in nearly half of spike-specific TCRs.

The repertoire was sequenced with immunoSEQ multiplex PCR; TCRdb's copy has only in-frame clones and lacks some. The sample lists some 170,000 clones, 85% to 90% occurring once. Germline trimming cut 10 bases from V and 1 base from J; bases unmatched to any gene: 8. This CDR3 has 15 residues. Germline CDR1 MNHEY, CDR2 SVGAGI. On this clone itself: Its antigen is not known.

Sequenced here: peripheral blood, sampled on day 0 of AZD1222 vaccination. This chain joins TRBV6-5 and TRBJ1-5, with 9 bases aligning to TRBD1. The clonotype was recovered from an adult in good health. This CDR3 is CAIASGQGSNQPQHF. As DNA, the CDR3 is TGTGCCATCGCATCGGGACAGGGAAGCAATCAGCCCCAGCATTTT.